This is a list of T cell receptor beta chains from one sample in a study of T cell changes during pregnancy in multiple sclerosis. Assay: immunoSEQ multiplex PCR; the TCRdb copy retains only in-frame clones and omits some. This sample has around 100,000 clones, with about 90% found just once. The sequenced sample was peripheral blood, obtained after pregnancy. Receptors originate from a female donor with multiple sclerosis, enrolled in a pregnancy study. Each CDR3 is given with its conserved first and last residue. D genes are given only for firm matches. Expanded clones are given a class, and other clones once, few, many or no size at all.

TRBV27,TRBJ1-1,once,TRBD1,TGTGCCAGTAGACAGGGAAGAGGCACTGAAGCTTTCTTT,CASRQGRGTEAFF
TRBV19,TRBJ2-5,-,TRBD2,TGTGCCAGTAGTCCCGGGGGGGGGCAAAAGGAGACCCAGTACTTC,CASSPGGGQKETQYF
TRBV19,TRBJ2-5,-,TRBD2,TGTGCCAGTAGTATTTCTAGCGGGAGGGAAGAGACCCAGTACTTC,CASSISSGREETQYF
TRBV6-1,TRBJ2-7,-,-,TGTGCCAGCAGGGTCCCGTCGAGATACGAGCAGTACTTC,CASRVPSRYEQYF
TRBV29-1,TRBJ1-1,-,-,TGCAGCGTTGGGTTAGGGAGGGGCACTGAAGCTTTCTTT,CSVGLGRGTEAFF
TRBV7-9,TRBJ1-2,-,-,TGTGCCAGCAGCTCCGGGGGGGGTTACTATGGCTACACCTTC,CASSSGGGYYGYTF
TRBV5-1,TRBJ2-5,-,-,TGCGCCAGCAGCTTAGAGGTCCTGGTGGAGACCCAGTACTTC,CASSLEVLVETQYF
TRBV7-9,TRBJ1-4,once,-,TGTGCCAGCGCAGGGCTTTCGGGTAATGAAAAACTGTTTTTT,CASAGLSGNEKLFF
TRBV28,TRBJ2-7,-,TRBD1,TGTGCCAGCAGAAACCCAGGACAGGGGGCAAACGAGCAGTACTTC,CASRNPGQGANEQYF
TRBV7-2,TRBJ2-7,-,TRBD2,TGTGCCAGCAGCCCAATAACGACTAGCTTAGGGTACGAGCAGTACTTC,CASSPITTSLGYEQYF
TRBV5-1,TRBJ2-3,-,TRBD2,TGCGCCAGCAGCCCATCAGCGGGAGTCTTAACAGATACGCAGTATTTT,CASSPSAGVLTDTQYF
TRBV7-9,TRBJ2-5,-,-,TGTGCCAGCAGCTCGATCAGGGCCCACCAAGAGACCCAGTACTTC,CASSSIRAHQETQYF
TRBV6-1,TRBJ1-5,-,TRBD1,TGTGCCAGCAGCGAGGGGACAGACAATCAGCCCCAGCATTTT,CASSEGTDNQPQHF
TRBV27,TRBJ2-2,-,TRBD2,TGTGCCAGCACTACGAGCTGGGGACTAGCGGGGTTTACCGGGGAGCTGTTTTTT,CASTTSWGLAGFTGELFF
TRBV5-1,TRBJ2-1,-,TRBD2,TGCGCCAGCAGCGGTAGCGGGATCTCCTACAATGAGCAGTTCTTC,CASSGSGISYNEQFF
TRBV6-5,TRBJ1-2,-,TRBD1,TGTGCCAGCAGTTACTCGACAGGGGAGAAGGGCTACACCTTC,CASSYSTGEKGYTF
TRBV28,TRBJ2-7,-,-,TGTGCCAGCACTCGCCCGTCGGCAGGGGAAGCCTACGAGCAGTACTTC,CASTRPSAGEAYEQYF
TRBV4-2,TRBJ1-5,once,-,TGTGCCAGCAGCCAAGAAAAATCTTATACTCTTTCCAATCAGCCCCAGCATTTT,CASSQEKSYTLSNQPQHF
TRBV19,TRBJ1-5,-,TRBD1,TGTGCCAGTAGTATTAGCCCCCTGGGACAGGGTAATCAGCCCCAGCATTTT,CASSISPLGQGNQPQHF
TRBV30,TRBJ1-1,-,TRBD1,TGTGCCTGGAGAAAAAATCAGGGGGCTCCCAAGAACACTGAAGCTTTCTTT,CAWRKNQGAPKNTEAFF
TRBV7-6,TRBJ2-2,-,TRBD2,TGTGCCAGCAGTTCTCAGGCTGGGACTAGCGGGAGGGCCAACACCGGGGAGCTGTTTTTT,CASSSQAGTSGRANTGELFF
TRBV27,TRBJ2-7,-,TRBD2,TGTGCCAGCAGTCCAGGACTAGCGATCCCCTACGAGCAGTACTTC,CASSPGLAIPYEQYF
TRBV7-8,TRBJ2-3,-,TRBD2,TGTGCCAGCAGCACTGGACTAGCGGGGGGCTCGGGGGCGCAGTATTTT,CASSTGLAGGSGAQYF
TRBV28,TRBJ2-3,-,TRBD2,TGTGCCAGCAGAAGACTAGCGGAGAGAGGGGATACGCAGTATTTT,CASRRLAERGDTQYF
TRBV7-2,TRBJ1-1,-,-,TGTGCCAGCAGCTTAAAGGGGATGAACACTGAAGCTTTCTTT,CASSLKGMNTEAFF
TRBV4-3,TRBJ2-2,-,TRBD2,TGCGCCAGCAGCCAAGGGGGGGGACCGTACACCGGGGAGCTGTTTTTT,CASSQGGGPYTGELFF
TRBV19,TRBJ2-2,-,TRBD1,TGTGCCAGTAGTATACTCCCCACAGGGGCGAACACCGGGGAGCTGTTTTTT,CASSILPTGANTGELFF
TRBV5-1,TRBJ2-7,-,-,TGCGCCAGCAGTCCCGGGACTTCACCCTACGAGCAGTACTTC,CASSPGTSPYEQYF
TRBV9,TRBJ1-1,many,-,TGTGCCAGCAGCCCAAGTTATCGGACAACGAACACTGAAGCTTTCTTT,CASSPSYRTTNTEAFF
TRBV2,TRBJ1-3,-,TRBD1,TGTGCCAGCAGTCTTGAGGGGGCGGCTGGAAACACCATATATTTT,CASSLEGAAGNTIYF
TRBV7-6,TRBJ2-1,-,-,TGTGCCAGCAGCTTAGAACCCGGGTCAATCAATGAGCAGTTCTTC,CASSLEPGSINEQFF
TRBV5-4,TRBJ2-2,few,TRBD1,TGTGCAAACGGCAGGGGGACCGGGGAGCTGTTTTTT,CANGRGTGELFF
TRBV19,TRBJ2-5,-,TRBD2,TGTGCCAGTAGTAGCCCCGGAACTAGCGGACAAGAGACCCAGTACTTC,CASSSPGTSGQETQYF
TRBV28,TRBJ2-5,-,TRBD1,TGTGCCAGCAGTGGGGGAGGGACAGGGTACCTACAGACCCAGTACTTC,CASSGGGTGYLQTQYF
TRBV7-9,TRBJ1-1,-,-,TGTGCCAGCAGCTTAAGCGGTTTGAACACTGAAGCTTTCTTT,CASSLSGLNTEAFF
TRBV28,TRBJ1-1,-,-,TGTGCCAGCAGTTCTACCGGGGAACCGAACACTGAAGCTTTCTTT,CASSSTGEPNTEAFF
TRBV19,TRBJ2-7,-,-,TGTGCCAGTAGTAATGTGGGACTCCCCTACGAGCAGTACTTC,CASSNVGLPYEQYF
TRBV5-4,TRBJ1-1,few,-,TGTGCCAGCAGCTTGGCAGACATGAACACTGAAGCTTTCTTT,CASSLADMNTEAFF
TRBV28,TRBJ1-5,-,TRBD1,TGTGCCAGCAGTTTACCTCCCGGGACAGGGAATCAGCCCCAGCATTTT,CASSLPPGTGNQPQHF